These 19 T cell receptor beta chains share one sample of origin, sequenced in a study of shared clonotypes between healthy human individuals. As defined, naive CD8 cells were CD45RO-negative and positively selected for CCR7, with terminally differentiated effector memory CD45RA+ cells excluded. The method was immunoSEQ multiplex PCR; TCRdb's version includes in-frame clones alone and lacks a portion of them. Of more than 2 million clones listed, just over 90% were seen once; the top ten hold around 1.8%. Sequencing used naive CD8+ T cells from PBMCs. The receptor set was obtained from a man aged 18 to 29 in good health. Some clones in this sample may be carry-over from other donors' samples.

Written as DNA, the CDR3 is TGTGCCACCGAGGGAAGCTACGAGCAGTACTTC. Translation: CATEGSYEQYF. The chain is built from TRBV7-9 and TRBJ2-7; perhaps TRBD2 as D (5 bases). CDR1 is SEHNR, CDR2 FQNEAQ, per germline (reference sequence). Trimming removed 10 bases from V and 3 bases from J, with 10 bases in between. The CDR3 is made up of 11 amino acids. Filled out from reference TRBV7-9 and TRBJ2-7, the complete variable domain reads DTGVSQNPRHKITKRGQNVTFRCDPISEHNRLYWYRQTLGQGPEFLTYFQNEAQLEKSRLLSDRFSAERPKGSFSTLEIQRTEQGDSAMYLCATEGSYEQYFGPGTRLTVT.

V is TRBV2 and J is TRBJ2-7, with 11 nucleotides matching TRBD2. The V gene's germline CDR1 is SNHLY and CDR2 FYNNEI. The CDR3 covers 13 residues. V was clipped by 6 bases and J by 6 bases; unmatched bases: 4. CDR3 DNA sequence: TGTGCCAGCAGACTAGCGGGAGTGGTCGAGCAGTACTTC. It translates to CASRLAGVVEQYF. The variable domain in full, with the rest retrieved from reference TRBV2 and TRBJ2-7, is EPEVTQTPSHQVTQMGQEVILRCVPISNHLYFYWYRQILGQKVEFLVSFYNNEISEKSEIFDDQFSVERPDGSNFTLKIRSTKLEDSAMYFCASRLAGVVEQYFGPGTRLTVT.

The chain uses TRBV27 and TRBJ2-7, with 7 bases matching TRBD1. Trimming at V came to 5 bases and at J to 3 bases, leaving 7 bases not matched to a gene. The CDR3 has 14 residues. Germline assignment: CDR1 MNHEY and CDR2 SMNVEV (reference sequence). CDR3 region: CASSPTRTGYEQYF. The CDR3 DNA follows: TGTGCCAGCAGTCCAACACGGACAGGCTACGAGCAGTACTTC.

The genes are TRBV11-2 and TRBJ2-2; D gene unclear. This CDR3 has 12 residues. Trimming took 5 bases from V and 8 from J, leaving 9 bases between them. In germline, CDR1 is SGHAT, CDR2 FQNNGV. CDR3 DNA: TGTGCCAGCAGCGCTCTGATTGGGGAGCTGTTTTTT. Its translation is CASSALIGELFF.

The chain employs TRBV19 and TRBJ1-1; tentatively, D is TRBD1 (6 bases). This CDR3 spans 16 amino acids. V was shortened by 3 bases and J by 0 bases, with 14 bases between the two germline ends. Germline CDR1 is LNHDA and CDR2 is SQIVND (reference sequence). The CDR3 is CASSIWGPVMNTEAFF. The CDR3 nucleotides are TGTGCCAGTAGTATCTGGGGGCCCGTAATGAACACTGAAGCTTTCTTT.

The V gene is TRBV7-9, the J gene TRBJ2-1; 12 positions match TRBD2. The CDR3 has 15 residues. The J segment lost 8 bases and the V segment lost 5 bases, leaving 7 bases of the junction unmatched. CDR1 SEHNR and CDR2 FQNEAQ come from the germline V gene (reference sequence). The DNA of the CDR3 is TGTGCCAGCAGCCATCGACTAGCGGGAGTAGATGAGCAGTTCTTC. Translated: CASSHRLAGVDEQFF.

The chain is built from TRBV7-9 and TRBJ2-2, with D maybe TRBD1 (6 bases). Germline lookup yields CDR1 SEHNR and CDR2 FQNEAQ (reference sequence). Trimming stripped 1 base from V and 3 bases from J, with 12 bases between. This CDR3 has 16 amino acids. This CDR3 reads CASSLGGRGYTGELFF. The CDR3 DNA is TGTGCCAGCAGCTTAGGGGGCAGGGGCTACACCGGGGAGCTGTTTTTT.

This clone was seen just once. This rearrangement joins TRBV7-8 to TRBJ2-3; D might be TRBD1 (5 bases). Germline V gene sequence: CDR1 SGHVS, CDR2 FQNEAQ. The ends were cut back, 1 base at V and 4 bases at J, with 9 bases in the middle. CDR3 length equals 14 residues. CDR3 sequence: CASSLEAGPDTQYF. CDR3 bases: TGTGCCAGCAGCTTAGAGGCAGGGCCAGATACGCAGTATTTT.

This chain uses TRBV11-1 with TRBJ1-1; no clear D gene. This CDR3 spans 13 amino acids. Germline lookup yields CDR1 SGHAT and CDR2 FQDESV (reference sequence). With 1 base removed from V and 7 bases from J, the gap between germline ends came to 10 bases. The CDR3 here is CASSLGRGHEAFF. The CDR3 nucleotides read TGTGCCAGCAGCTTAGGGCGTGGCCATGAAGCTTTCTTT.

The chain employs TRBV10-3 and TRBJ1-2, with D tentatively TRBD1 (5 bases). The ends were cut back, 10 bases at V and 7 bases at J, with 25 bases in the middle. Germline loops: CDR1 ENHRY, CDR2 SYGVKD. The CDR3 is made up of 15 amino acids. The CDR3 reads CATTRDRTPTGGYTF. The CDR3 nucleotides read TGTGCCACCACCCGGGACCGGACTCCGACCGGTGGCTACACCTTC.

The chain combines TRBV10-3 with TRBJ2-1, with 10 nucleotides matching TRBD2. The CDR3 runs 17 residues. The ends lost 2 bases at V and 5 bases at J; junction bases unmatched: 9. CDR1 and CDR2 (germline): ENHRY, SYGVKD. CDR3 nucleotides: TGTGCCATCAGTGAGGAGCCACTAGCGGGGCTCAACAATGAGCAGTTCTTC. This encodes CAISEEPLAGLNNEQFF.

V gene TRBV10-2 combines with J gene TRBJ2-7; D may be TRBD2 (5 bases). Per the germline V gene, CDR1 is WSHSY and CDR2 is SAAADI. This CDR3 comprises 15 residues. Trimming shortened V by 4 bases and J by 6 bases, and 19 bases separated the two germline ends. The CDR3 is CASSADGLSGGEQYF. Written as DNA, the CDR3 is TGCGCCAGCAGTGCTGACGGTTTATCTGGAGGCGAGCAGTACTTC.

The J gene is TRBJ2-4, the V gene TRBV5-6; maybe TRBD2 (6 bases). The V end lost 1 base, the J end lost 3 bases, and 8 bases lay between the germline ends. The CDR3 sequence is 14 residues long. CDR1 and CDR2 from the germline V gene are SGHDT and YYEEEE. The CDR3 DNA sequence: TGTGCCAGCAGCTTGATGGGGGGCAAAAACATTCAGTACTTC. Amino acid sequence: CASSLMGGKNIQYF. The entire variable domain, with the rest obtained from reference TRBV5-6 and TRBJ2-4, is as follows: DAGVTQSPTHLIKTRGQQVTLRCSPKSGHDTVSWYQQALGQGPQFIFQYYEEEERQRGNFPDRFSGHQFPNYSSELNVNALLLGDSALYLCASSLMGGKNIQYFGAGTRLSVL.

This clone was detected once. The chain combines TRBV11-3 with TRBJ2-2, with D unclear. Germline values: CDR1 SGHNT, CDR2 YENEEA. The germline V and J ends were trimmed by 5 bases and 7 bases, with 11 bases remaining between them. CDR3 length: 13 residues. CDR3 in amino acids: CASSPPVGGELFF. Written as DNA, the CDR3 is TGTGCCAGCAGCCCCCCTGTGGGCGGGGAGCTGTTTTTT.

V is TRBV4-1 and J is TRBJ2-4, with TRBD1 matching 9 bases. The germline CDR1 and CDR2 sequences are MGHRA and YSYEKL. The junction had 11 bases not matched to a gene; V was cut back by 2 bases and J by 0 bases. The CDR3 loop spans 19 amino acids. This chain's CDR3 is CASSQIRDREALAKNIQYF. The CDR3 region has the DNA TGCGCCAGCAGCCAAATCCGGGACAGGGAGGCCCTAGCCAAAAACATTCAGTACTTC.

V gene TRBV23-1 combines with J gene TRBJ2-2; D gene unclear. TRBV23-1 is an ORF, with its function uncertain. This CDR3 has 15 residues. V was trimmed by 5 bases and J by 0 bases, leaving 10 bases between them. The CDR3 sequence is CASSKHQTNTGELFF. Here the CDR3 DNA reads TGCGCCAGCAGTAAGCACCAAACGAACACCGGGGAGCTGTTTTTT.

This chain uses TRBV18 with TRBJ1-4; the D gene is possibly TRBD1 (6 bases). Trimming shortened V by 4 bases and J by 6 bases, and 18 bases separated the two germline ends. Germline CDR1 and CDR2: KGHSH and LQKENI. CDR3 length equals 16 residues. The CDR3 reads CASSQKSRDMYEKLFF. DNA for the CDR3: TGTGCCAGCTCACAAAAGTCCAGGGACATGTATGAAAAACTGTTTTTT. Drawing the rest from reference TRBV18 and TRBJ1-4, the complete variable domain is NAGVMQNPRHLVRRRGQEARLRCSPMKGHSHVYWYRQLPEEGLKFMVYLQKENIIDESGMPKERFSAEFPKEGPSILRIQQVVRGDSAAYFCASSQKSRDMYEKLFFGSGTQLSVL.

This rearrangement joins TRBV27 to TRBJ2-1; 9 positions match TRBD2. This CDR3 is built from 16 residues. Germline V CDR1 and CDR2: MNHEY, SMNVEV (reference sequence). The ends lost 5 bases at V and 0 bases at J; junction bases unmatched: 5. CDR3 nucleotide sequence: TGTGCCAGCAGTAGCGCACTAGCGGGCTCCTACAATGAGCAGTTCTTC. Residues: CASSSALAGSYNEQFF.

The chain links TRBV7-9 to TRBJ2-5; D remains ambiguous. Trimming shortened V by 3 bases and J by 1 base, and 12 bases separated the two germline ends. The CDR3 is made up of 15 amino acids. The germline CDR1 and CDR2 sequences are SEHNR and FQNEAQ (reference sequence). The CDR3 spells CASSFRADLQETQYF. The CDR3 bases are TGTGCCAGCAGCTTTCGGGCAGACCTCCAAGAGACCCAGTACTTC.